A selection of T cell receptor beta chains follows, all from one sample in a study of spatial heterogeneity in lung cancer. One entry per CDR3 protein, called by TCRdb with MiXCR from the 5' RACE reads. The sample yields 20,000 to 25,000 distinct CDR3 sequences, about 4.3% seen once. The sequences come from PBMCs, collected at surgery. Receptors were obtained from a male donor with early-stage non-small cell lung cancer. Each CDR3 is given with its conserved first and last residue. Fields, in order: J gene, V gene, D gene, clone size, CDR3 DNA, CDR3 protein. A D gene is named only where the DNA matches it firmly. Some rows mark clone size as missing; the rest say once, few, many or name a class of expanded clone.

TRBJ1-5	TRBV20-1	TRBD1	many	TGCAGTGCTCCAGAGACAGGGCTAGGTCAGCCCCAGCATTTT	CSAPETGLGQPQHF
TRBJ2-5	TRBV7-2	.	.	TGTGCCAGCAGCTTCTGGGGGAGGTCCGTGGAGACCCAGTACTTC	CASSFWGRSVETQYF
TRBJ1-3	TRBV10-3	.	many	TGTGCCATCGAGGGCTCTGGAAACACCATATATTTT	CAIEGSGNTIYF
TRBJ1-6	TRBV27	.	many	TGTGCCAGCTGGGACTTAAATTCACCCCTCCACTTT	CASWDLNSPLHF
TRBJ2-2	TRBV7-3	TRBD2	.	TGTGCCAGCAGCTTAACGACGGGAGGGACCACCGGGGAGCTGTTTTTT	CASSLTTGGTTGELFF
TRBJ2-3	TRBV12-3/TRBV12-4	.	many	TGTGCCAGCAGTCCCATCACAGATACGCAGTATTTT	CASSPITDTQYF
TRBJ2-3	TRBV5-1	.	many	TGCGCCAGCAGCTTGGATCGTAGCGTACGCACAGATACGCAGTATTTT	CASSLDRSVRTDTQYF
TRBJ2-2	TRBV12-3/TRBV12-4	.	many	TGTGCCAGCAGACTTGTCCCGACCGGGGAGCTGTTTTTT	CASRLVPTGELFF
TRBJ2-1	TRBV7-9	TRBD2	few	TGTGCCAGCAGCTCCGGACTAGCGGGAGTCAGGCGGTTCTTC	CASSSGLAGVRRFF
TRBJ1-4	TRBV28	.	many	TGTGCCAGCAGTTGGCGAAGGGAAAAACTGTTTTTT	CASSWRREKLFF
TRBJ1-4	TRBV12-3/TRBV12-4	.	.	TGTGCCAGCAGTCCGGTTTCGAATGAAAAACTGTTTTTT	CASSPVSNEKLFF
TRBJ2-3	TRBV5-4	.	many	TGTGCCAGCAGCTTGGCTGGGGCTAGCCTCACAGATACGCAGTATTTT	CASSLAGASLTDTQYF
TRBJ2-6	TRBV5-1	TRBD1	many	TGCGCCAGCAGCTGGACACTGACTGGACAGGTTCTCTCTGGGGCCAACGTCCTGACTTTC	CASSWTLTGQVLSGANVLTF
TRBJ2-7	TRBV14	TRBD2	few	TGTGCCAGCAGCCGCGGACTAGCGGGAGTAGAAGAGCAGTACTTC	CASSRGLAGVEEQYF
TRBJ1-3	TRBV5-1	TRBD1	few	TGCGCCAGCAGCTTCGGACAGGGGACGGGAAACACCATATATTTT	CASSFGQGTGNTIYF
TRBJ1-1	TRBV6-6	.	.	TGTGCCAGCAGTTACTCCTCCACTGAAGCTTTCTTT	CASSYSSTEAFF
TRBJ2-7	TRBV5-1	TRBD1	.	TGCGCCAGCAGGCCTTCAGGGGGAATTACGTGGGAGCAGTACTTC	CASRPSGGITWEQYF
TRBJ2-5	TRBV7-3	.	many	TGTGCCAGCAGCTTAAACCCCCCCGAGACCCAGTACTTC	CASSLNPPETQYF
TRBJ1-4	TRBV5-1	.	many	TGCGCCAGCAGCTTGTCAGCTTACAATGAAAAACTGTTTTTT	CASSLSAYNEKLFF
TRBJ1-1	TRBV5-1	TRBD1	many	TGCGCCAGCAGGCGTGAGGACAGGGGGAACACTGAAGCTTTCTTT	CASRREDRGNTEAFF
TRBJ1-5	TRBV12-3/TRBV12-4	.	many	TGTGCCAGCAGTTTCTTTGGGCGGGGACCAAATCAGCCCCAGCATTTT	CASSFFGRGPNQPQHF
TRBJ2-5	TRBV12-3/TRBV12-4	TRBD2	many	TGTGCCAGCAGTTTAGCGGGACTAGCGGACCAAGAGACCCAGTACTTC	CASSLAGLADQETQYF